A single sample is the source of the 19 T cell receptor beta chains below, sequenced in a study of cytomegalovirus exposure and HLA in healthy donors. Researchers ran the PCR with 60 Vbeta and 13 Jbeta primers. This table comes from immunoSEQ multiplex PCR, and its TCRdb copy is limited to in-frame clones, with some not included. The data hold some 150,000 clones, with approximately 80% observed a single time. The sequencing sample was made of PBMCs. These receptors all come from a man aged 25-40 years in good health and CMV-seropositive.

The rearrangement uses TRBV6-4 and TRBJ2-2, with D perhaps matching TRBD2 (6 bases). Trimming stripped 2 bases from V and 6 bases from J, with 7 bases between. The V gene's germline CDR1 is MRHNA and CDR2 SNTAGT. The CDR3 has 13 amino acids. CDR3 nucleotide sequence: TGTGCCAGCAGTGACAGGGAGGCCGGGGAGCTGTTTTTT. Translating gives CASSDREAGELFF.

The gene calls are TRBV5-1 and TRBJ1-6, with 7 positions matching TRBD1. The V segment lost 0 bases and the J segment 7 bases; nucleotides outside the gene matches: 7. Per germline, CDR1 SGHRS and CDR2 YFSETQ. The CDR3 extends over 16 amino acids. In nucleotides, the CDR3 is TGCGCCAGCAGCTTGGAAACAGGGGCCGTAAATTCACCCCTCCACTTT. Protein: CASSLETGAVNSPLHF.

This chain joins TRBV9 and TRBJ2-1; D possibly corresponds to TRBD1 (6 bases). V lost 3 bases to trimming and J lost 5 bases, with 15 bases between them. Germline values: CDR1 SGDLS, CDR2 YYNGEE. CDR3 size: 15 residues. The CDR3 nucleotides read TGTGCCAGCAGCGCGGACAGCCAATTTAACAATGAGCAGTTCTTC. It specifies CASSADSQFNNEQFF.

This clone was seen a single time. The chain combines TRBV7-2 with TRBJ2-6; TRBD1 matches at 8 bases. The CDR3 extends over 14 amino acids. After removal of 5 bases from V and 15 bases from J, the junction contained 12 bases not matched to a gene. Germline values: CDR1 SGHTA, CDR2 FQGNSA. CDR3 region: CASSRDRQGSDLTF. The DNA of the CDR3 is TGTGCCAGCAGCCGGGACAGGCAGGGCTCGGACCTGACTTTC.

The rearrangement uses TRBV27 and TRBJ2-1; D uncertain. Per the germline V gene, CDR1 is MNHEY and CDR2 is SMNVEV (reference sequence). V was clipped by 6 bases and J by 5 bases, with 14 bases between them. The CDR3 length is 14 residues. CDR3 DNA: TGTGCCAGCAGGACTCGGCGGTTCGACAATGAGCAGTTCTTC. This sequence encodes CASRTRRFDNEQFF.

The V gene is TRBV19, the J gene TRBJ2-3; no clear D. With 4 bases removed from V and 1 base from J, the gap between germline ends came to 12 bases. This CDR3 is 15 amino acids long. Germline CDR1 LNHDA, CDR2 SQIVND (reference sequence). CDR3 sequence (DNA): TGTGCCAGTAGTAACGTCGACTGGGGCACAGATACGCAGTATTTT. It specifies CASSNVDWGTDTQYF.

The J gene is TRBJ2-3, the V gene TRBV7-7; 15 bases are shared with TRBD2. V lost 5 bases to trimming and J lost 6 bases; unmatched junction nucleotides: 6. Germline V gene sequence: CDR1 SSHAT, CDR2 FNYEAQ (reference sequence). The CDR3 length is 16 residues. The CDR3 sequence: CASSPGLAGGRDTQYF. The CDR3 DNA reads as TGTGCCAGCAGCCCCGGACTAGCGGGGGGGCGTGATACGCAGTATTTT. The entire variable domain, with the rest obtained from reference TRBV7-7 and TRBJ2-3, is as follows: GAGVSQSPRYKVTKRGQDVTLRCDPISSHATLYWYQQALGQGPEFLTYFNYEAQPDKSGLPSDRFSAERPEGSISTLTIQRTEQRDSAMYRCASSPGLAGGRDTQYFGPGTRLTVL.

The sample holds one count of this clone. V and J are TRBV28 and TRBJ1-1; D unresolved. Deletions cut 2 bases from V and 8 bases from J, with 9 bases between. This CDR3 is 12 amino acids long. Germline V gene data show CDR1 as MDHEN and CDR2 as SYDVKM. DNA of the CDR3: TGTGCCAGCAGTTTACTTGCAGAAGAAGCTTTCTTT. This codes for CASSLLAEEAFF.

The chain links TRBV29-1 to TRBJ2-5; D may be TRBD2 (6 bases). CDR3 length: 15 residues. V was cut by 4 bases and J by 5 bases, with 20 bases left in between. CDR1 is SQVTM, CDR2 ANQGSEA, per germline. The CDR3 DNA sequence: TGCAGCGTTGCTACGGGACTCCGCTGGGTGGAGACCCAGTACTTC. Translating gives CSVATGLRWVETQYF. The full variable domain, rest sourced from reference TRBV29-1 and TRBJ2-5, is SAVISQKPSRDICQRGTSLTIQCQVDSQVTMMFWYRQQPGQSLTLIATANQGSEATYESGFVIDKFPISRPNLTFSTLTVSNMSPEDSSIYLCSVATGLRWVETQYFGPGTRLLVL.

The V and J genes are TRBV4-2 and TRBJ2-2; no clear D. Trimming left V 1 base short and J 6 bases short, with 6 bases between. The germline V gene has CDR1 LGHNA and CDR2 YNFKEQ. The CDR3 runs to 13 residues. The CDR3 bases are TGTGCCAGCAGCCAAGGGCTAGCCGGGGAGCTGTTTTTT. It is translated as CASSQGLAGELFF.

The genes are TRBV15 and TRBJ1-5; 8 nucleotides match TRBD1. The CDR3 has 18 residues. Germline lookup yields CDR1 LNHNV and CDR2 YYDKDF (reference sequence). V trimming: 0 bases; J trimming: 0 bases; junction bases outside the gene matches: 7. In nucleotides, the CDR3 is TGTGCCACCAGCAGAGACAGGGGGCGCCTGGGTAGCAATCAGCCCCAGCATTTT. Translated, it gives CATSRDRGRLGSNQPQHF.

This chain joins TRBV27 and TRBJ1-1; 8 positions agree with TRBD1. The CDR3 is 15 residues long. The germline V gene has CDR1 MNHEY and CDR2 SMNVEV (reference sequence). The trim removed 4 bases at V and 9 bases at J, leaving 13 bases unmatched. CDR3 DNA: TGTGCCAGCAGTTCGACAGGGGAGGGGGGCGTGAAAGCTTTCTTT. Protein: CASSSTGEGGVKAFF.

This rearrangement joins TRBV11-2 to TRBJ1-1; 8 bases line up with TRBD1. The V and J ends lost 5 bases and 4 bases, in that order; junction bases with no gene match: 6. Germline V lookup: CDR1 SGHAT, CDR2 FQNNGV. The CDR3 covers 14 residues. As DNA, the CDR3 is TGTGCCAGCAGCCTCGACAGGGGTACCACTGAAGCTTTCTTT. Translating it yields CASSLDRGTTEAFF.

The chain couples TRBV6-1 to TRBJ1-2; D may be TRBD1 (6 bases). V was shortened by 5 bases and J by 2 bases, with 9 bases between the two germline ends. The CDR3 runs to 13 residues. The germline V gene has CDR1 MNHNS and CDR2 SASEGT. CDR3 nucleotide sequence: TGTGCCAGCAGTAACACAGGGAACTATGGCTACACCTTC. Protein sequence: CASSNTGNYGYTF.

The chain employs TRBV7-8 and TRBJ1-2, with 7 positions matching TRBD1. The V gene end was trimmed by 5 bases and the J gene end by 6 bases; junction bases not matched to a gene: 3. CDR1 SGHVS and CDR2 FQNEAQ come from the germline V gene. The CDR3 extends over 12 amino acids. The CDR3 sequence: CASSVGTDGYTF. CDR3 nucleotide sequence: TGTGCCAGCAGCGTAGGGACAGATGGCTACACCTTC.

The rearrangement links TRBV5-8 to TRBJ2-7; 8 bases fit TRBD1. This CDR3 region has 13 residues. The junction had 8 bases not matched to a gene; V was cut back by 7 bases and J by 5 bases. Germline-derived CDR1 and CDR2 are SGHTS and YDEGEE. The CDR3 sequence: CASGPQGADEQYF. CDR3 coding DNA: TGTGCCAGCGGACCTCAGGGGGCCGACGAGCAGTACTTC.

The rearrangement uses TRBV28 and TRBJ2-1; D possibly corresponds to TRBD2 (5 bases). With 9 bases removed from V and 6 bases from J, the gap between germline ends came to 33 bases. CDR1 and CDR2 from the germline V gene are MDHEN and SYDVKM. The CDR3 spans 19 residues. The CDR3 spells CASSPLEGSERKAFNEQFF. The DNA for the CDR3 is TGTGCCAGTTCCCCGCTTGAGGGTTCGGAGCGTAAAGCTTTCAATGAGCAGTTCTTC.

The chain has TRBV5-6 and TRBJ2-5; 8 nucleotides agree with TRBD1. Losses at the gene ends were 4 bases for V and 5 bases for J; bases not matched to a gene: 7. Germline CDR1 and CDR2: SGHDT and YYEEEE. The CDR3 sequence is 14 residues long. The CDR3 DNA follows: TGTGCCAGCAGCCCCAGGACAGGGACGGAGACCCAGTACTTC. Protein sequence: CASSPRTGTETQYF.

The V gene is TRBV28, the J gene TRBJ1-3; D may be TRBD1 (6 bases). The CDR3 is 15 amino acids. Germline CDR1 MDHEN, CDR2 SYDVKM. The V end was cut by 2 bases, the J end by 0 bases, with 8 bases between. As DNA, the CDR3 is TGTGCCAGCAGTTTAGGACAGAGCTCTGGAAACACCATATATTTT. Amino acids: CASSLGQSSGNTIYF.